This TCR beta chain was captured by sequencing in a study of T cell responses to AZD1222 COVID-19 vaccine. The study's findings and limits: Unmutated variant regions are reportedly targeted by nearly half of spike-specific TCRs. Clonal diversity was possibly underestimated, and the donors were mostly white British, with more females. Seropositive at baseline were only a handful of AZD1222 recipients. Sampling that yielded the repertoires occurred only after the peak T cell response.

The method was immunoSEQ multiplex PCR; TCRdb's version includes in-frame clones alone and lacks a portion of them. The sample shows 170,000 or so clones, 85% to 95% of them seen only once. In its sample, this clone was seen once. Its antigen remains unknown. The receptor's source is an adult in good health. Here the sequenced sample was peripheral blood, taken on day 0 of AZD1222 vaccination.

As DNA, the CDR3 is TGTGCCAGCAGTTTAACCAGGGGCCATCAGCCCCAGCATTTT. This encodes CASSLTRGHQPQHF. The genes are TRBV28 and TRBJ1-5, with D possibly matching TRBD1 (6 bases). Germline CDR1 MDHEN, CDR2 SYDVKM. The CDR3 consists of 14 residues. Trimming pared 2 bases from V and 5 bases from J, leaving 10 bases between.